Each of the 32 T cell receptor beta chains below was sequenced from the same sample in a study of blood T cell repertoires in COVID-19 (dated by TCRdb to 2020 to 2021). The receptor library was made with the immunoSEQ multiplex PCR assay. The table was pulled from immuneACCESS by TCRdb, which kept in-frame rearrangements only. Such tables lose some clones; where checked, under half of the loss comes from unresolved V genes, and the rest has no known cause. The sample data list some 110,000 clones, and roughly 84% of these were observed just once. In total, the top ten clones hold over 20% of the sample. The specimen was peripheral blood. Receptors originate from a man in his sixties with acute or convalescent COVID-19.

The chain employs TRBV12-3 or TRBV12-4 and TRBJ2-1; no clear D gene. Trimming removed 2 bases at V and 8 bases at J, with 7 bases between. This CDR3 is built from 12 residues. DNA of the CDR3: TGTGCCAGCAGTTTATTAGTCCATGAGCAGTTCTTC. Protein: CASSLLVHEQFF.

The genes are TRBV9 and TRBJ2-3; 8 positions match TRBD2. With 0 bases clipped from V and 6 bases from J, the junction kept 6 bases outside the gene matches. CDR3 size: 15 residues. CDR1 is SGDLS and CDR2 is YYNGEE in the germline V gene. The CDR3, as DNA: TGTGCCAGCAGCGTAGTCAGCGGGAGTTCCGATACGCAGTATTTT. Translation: CASSVVSGSSDTQYF.

The CDR3: CAWSVSGASNQPQHF. The CDR3 coding sequence is TGTGCCTGGAGTGTATCAGGCGCCAGCAATCAGCCCCAGCATTTT. This chain links TRBV30 with TRBJ1-5, with D hard to call. This CDR3 contains 15 residues. Germline CDR1 is GTSNPN and CDR2 is SVGIG (reference sequence). V lost 0 bases to trimming and J lost 1 base, with 10 bases between them.

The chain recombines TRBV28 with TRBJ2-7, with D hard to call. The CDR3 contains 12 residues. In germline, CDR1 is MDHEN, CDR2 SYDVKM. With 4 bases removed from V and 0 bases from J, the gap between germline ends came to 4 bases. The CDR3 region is CASSSNSYEQYF. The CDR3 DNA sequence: TGTGCCAGCAGTTCTAACTCCTACGAGCAGTACTTC. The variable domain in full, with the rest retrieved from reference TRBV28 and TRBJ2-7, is DVKVTQSSRYLVKRTGEKVFLECVQDMDHENMFWYRQDPGLGLRLIYFSYDVKMKEKGDIPEGYSVSREKKERFSLILESASTNQTSMYLCASSSNSYEQYFGPGTRLTVT.

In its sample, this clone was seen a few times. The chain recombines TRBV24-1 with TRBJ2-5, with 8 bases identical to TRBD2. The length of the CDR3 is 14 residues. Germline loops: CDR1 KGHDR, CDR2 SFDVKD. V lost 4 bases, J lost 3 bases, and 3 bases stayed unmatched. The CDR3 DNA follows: TGTGCCACCAGTGAAAGCGGGAGTAAAGAGACCCAGTACTTC. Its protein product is CATSESGSKETQYF.

In DNA, the CDR3 is TGTGCCAGCAGAATGGCGGGTGAAGCTTTCTTT. As protein: CASRMAGEAFF. J is TRBJ1-1 and V is TRBV7-2; no clear D. V lost 6 bases, J lost 7 bases, and 9 bases lay in between. The CDR3 is 11 amino acids. Germline V gene sequence: CDR1 SGHTA, CDR2 FQGNSA.

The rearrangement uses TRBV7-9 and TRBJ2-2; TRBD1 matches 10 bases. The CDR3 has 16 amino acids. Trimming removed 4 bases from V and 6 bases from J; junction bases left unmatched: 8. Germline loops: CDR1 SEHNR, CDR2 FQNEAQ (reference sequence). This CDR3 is CASSSGRTGGAGELFF. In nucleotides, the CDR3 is TGTGCCAGCAGCTCGGGCCGGACAGGGGGGGCCGGGGAGCTGTTTTTT.

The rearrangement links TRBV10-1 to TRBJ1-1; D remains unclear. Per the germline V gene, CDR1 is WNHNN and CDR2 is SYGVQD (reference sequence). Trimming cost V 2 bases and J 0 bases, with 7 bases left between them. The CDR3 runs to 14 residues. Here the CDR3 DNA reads TGCGCCAGCAGTGAGGAGGGAATGAACACTGAAGCTTTCTTT. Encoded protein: CASSEEGMNTEAFF.

This chain's CDR3 is CASSLRRRNTEAFF. CDR3 DNA: TGTGCCAGCAGTCTTAGGAGGAGGAACACTGAAGCTTTCTTT. This chain links TRBV7-2 with TRBJ1-1; D not resolved. The CDR3 sequence is 14 residues long. The germline gives CDR1 SGHTA, CDR2 FQGNSA. V dropped 6 bases and J dropped 1 base, with 12 bases sitting between them.

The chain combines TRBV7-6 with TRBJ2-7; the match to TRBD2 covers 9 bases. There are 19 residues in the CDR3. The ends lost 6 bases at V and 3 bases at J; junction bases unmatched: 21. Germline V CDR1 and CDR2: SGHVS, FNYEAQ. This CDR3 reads CASSRFGASGIEAGYEQYF. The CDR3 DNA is TGTGCCAGCAGTCGCTTTGGGGCTAGCGGGATAGAGGCCGGCTACGAGCAGTACTTC.

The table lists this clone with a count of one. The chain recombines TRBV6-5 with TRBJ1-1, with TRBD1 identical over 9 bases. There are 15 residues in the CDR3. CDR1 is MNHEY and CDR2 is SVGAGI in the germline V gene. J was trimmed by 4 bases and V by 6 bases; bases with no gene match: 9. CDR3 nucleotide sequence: TGTGCCAGCAGGGGACGACAGGGGGTGACCACTGAAGCTTTCTTT. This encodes CASRGRQGVTTEAFF.

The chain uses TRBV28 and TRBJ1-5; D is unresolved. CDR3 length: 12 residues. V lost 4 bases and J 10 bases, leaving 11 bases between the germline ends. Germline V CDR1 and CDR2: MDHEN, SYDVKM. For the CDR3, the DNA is TGTGCCAGCAGTTCCGGGGTGGAACCCCAGCATTTT. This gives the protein CASSSGVEPQHF.

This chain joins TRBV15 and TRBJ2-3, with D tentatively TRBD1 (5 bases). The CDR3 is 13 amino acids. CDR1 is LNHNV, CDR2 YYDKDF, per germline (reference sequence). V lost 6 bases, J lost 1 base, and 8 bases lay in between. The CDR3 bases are TGTGCCACCAGGGGGCTCGGCACAGATACGCAGTATTTT. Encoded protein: CATRGLGTDTQYF.

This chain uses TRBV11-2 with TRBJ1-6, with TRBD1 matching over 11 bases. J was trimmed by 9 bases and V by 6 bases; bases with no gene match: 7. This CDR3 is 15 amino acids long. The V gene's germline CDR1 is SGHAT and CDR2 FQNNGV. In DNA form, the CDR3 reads TGTGCCAGCAGTACTGCCGGGACAGGGGGTTCACCCCTCCACTTT. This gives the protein CASSTAGTGGSPLHF. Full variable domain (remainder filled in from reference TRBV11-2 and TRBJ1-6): EAGVAQSPRYKIIEKRQSVAFWCNPISGHATLYWYQQILGQGPKLLIQFQNNGVVDDSQLPKDRFSAERLKGVDSTLKIQPAKLEDSAVYLCASSTAGTGGSPLHFGNGTRLTVT.

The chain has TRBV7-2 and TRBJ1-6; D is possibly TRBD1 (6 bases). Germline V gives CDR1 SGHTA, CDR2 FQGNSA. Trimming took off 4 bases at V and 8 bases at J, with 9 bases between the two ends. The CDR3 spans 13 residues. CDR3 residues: CASSSTGYSPLHF. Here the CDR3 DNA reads TGTGCCAGCAGCTCTACAGGGTATTCACCCCTCCACTTT.

In DNA form, the CDR3 reads TGCGCCAGCAGCCCTGCTGGACAGGTTGAAGCTTTCTTT. It is translated as CASSPAGQVEAFF. The chain uses TRBV5-1 and TRBJ1-1, with 7 positions matching TRBD1. The junction had 7 bases not matched to a gene; V was cut back by 4 bases and J by 7 bases. CDR3 size: 13 residues. Per the germline V gene, CDR1 is SGHRS and CDR2 is YFSETQ.

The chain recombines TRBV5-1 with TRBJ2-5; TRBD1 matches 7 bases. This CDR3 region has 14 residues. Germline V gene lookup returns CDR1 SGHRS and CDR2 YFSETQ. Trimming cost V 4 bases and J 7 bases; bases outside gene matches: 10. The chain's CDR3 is CASSTAGGGGTQYF. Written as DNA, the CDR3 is TGCGCCAGCAGCACAGCAGGGGGTGGTGGGACCCAGTACTTC.

CDR3 protein: CASSVDPGLAGVGTDTQYF. In DNA, the CDR3 is TGTGCCAGCAGCGTAGACCCGGGGCTAGCGGGAGTGGGCACAGATACGCAGTATTTT. The V and J genes are TRBV9 and TRBJ2-3; 10 bases match TRBD2. The V and J ends lost 0 bases and 1 base, in that order; junction bases with no gene match: 11. This CDR3 region has 19 residues. Germline CDR1 reads SGDLS; CDR2 reads YYNGEE.

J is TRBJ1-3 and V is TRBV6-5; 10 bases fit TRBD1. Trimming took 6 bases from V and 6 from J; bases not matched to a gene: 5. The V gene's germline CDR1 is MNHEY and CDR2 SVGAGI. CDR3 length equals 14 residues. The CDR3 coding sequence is TGTGCCAGCAGCACCGGGACAGGGGTAAACACCATATATTTT. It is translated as CASSTGTGVNTIYF.

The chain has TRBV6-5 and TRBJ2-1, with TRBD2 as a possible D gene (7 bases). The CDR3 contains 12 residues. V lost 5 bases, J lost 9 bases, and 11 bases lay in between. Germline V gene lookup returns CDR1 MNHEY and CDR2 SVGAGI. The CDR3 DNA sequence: TGTGCCAGCAGTCAAAGGGGGGGTGAGCAGTTCTTC. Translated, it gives CASSQRGGEQFF.

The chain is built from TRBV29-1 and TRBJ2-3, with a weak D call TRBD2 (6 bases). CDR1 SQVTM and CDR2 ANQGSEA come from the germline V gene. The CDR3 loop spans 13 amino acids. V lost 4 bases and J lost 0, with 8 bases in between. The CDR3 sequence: CSVGSGSTDTQYF. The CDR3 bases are TGCAGCGTTGGTAGCGGAAGCACAGATACGCAGTATTTT.

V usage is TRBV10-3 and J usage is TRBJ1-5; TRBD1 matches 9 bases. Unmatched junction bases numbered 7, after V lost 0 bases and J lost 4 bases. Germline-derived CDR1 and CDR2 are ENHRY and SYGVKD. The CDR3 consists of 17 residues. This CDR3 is CAISESKGQGRNQPQHF. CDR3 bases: TGTGCCATCAGTGAGTCGAAGGGACAGGGCCGTAATCAGCCCCAGCATTTT.

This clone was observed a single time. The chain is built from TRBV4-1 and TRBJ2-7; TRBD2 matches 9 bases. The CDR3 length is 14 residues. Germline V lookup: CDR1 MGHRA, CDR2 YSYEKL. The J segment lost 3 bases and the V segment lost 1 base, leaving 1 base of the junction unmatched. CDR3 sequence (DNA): TGCGCCAGCAGCCAAGCAGCGGGAGGCTACGAGCAGTACTTC. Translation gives CASSQAAGGYEQYF.

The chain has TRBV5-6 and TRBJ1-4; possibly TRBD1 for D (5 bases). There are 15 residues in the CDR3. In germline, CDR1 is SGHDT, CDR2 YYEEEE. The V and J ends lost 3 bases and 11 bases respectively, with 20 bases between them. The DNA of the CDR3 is TGTGCCAGCAGCTCTCTAGAGCAGGGAATCGGGAAACTGTTTTTT. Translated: CASSSLEQGIGKLFF.

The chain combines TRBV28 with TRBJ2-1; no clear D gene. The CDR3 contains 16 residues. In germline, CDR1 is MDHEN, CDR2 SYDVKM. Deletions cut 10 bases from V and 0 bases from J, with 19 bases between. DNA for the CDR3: TGTGCCAACAGCCCCCAGGCGCAGAGCTCCTACAATGAGCAGTTCTTC. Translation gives CANSPQAQSSYNEQFF. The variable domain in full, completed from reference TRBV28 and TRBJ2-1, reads DVKVTQSSRYLVKRTGEKVFLECVQDMDHENMFWYRQDPGLGLRLIYFSYDVKMKEKGDIPEGYSVSREKKERFSLILESASTNQTSMYLCANSPQAQSSYNEQFFGPGTRLTVL.

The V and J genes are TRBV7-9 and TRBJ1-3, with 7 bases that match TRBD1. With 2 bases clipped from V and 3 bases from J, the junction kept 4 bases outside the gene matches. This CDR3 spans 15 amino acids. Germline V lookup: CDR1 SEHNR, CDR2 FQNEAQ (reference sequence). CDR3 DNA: TGTGCCAGCAGCTTACAGGGGGGCGTTGGAAACACCATATATTTT. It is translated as CASSLQGGVGNTIYF.

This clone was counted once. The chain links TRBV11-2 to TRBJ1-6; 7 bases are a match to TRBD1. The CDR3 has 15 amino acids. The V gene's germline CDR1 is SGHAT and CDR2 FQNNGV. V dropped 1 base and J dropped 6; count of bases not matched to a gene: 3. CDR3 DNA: TGTGCCAGCAGCTTAGCGTACAGGGGTAATTCACCCCTCCACTTT. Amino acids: CASSLAYRGNSPLHF.

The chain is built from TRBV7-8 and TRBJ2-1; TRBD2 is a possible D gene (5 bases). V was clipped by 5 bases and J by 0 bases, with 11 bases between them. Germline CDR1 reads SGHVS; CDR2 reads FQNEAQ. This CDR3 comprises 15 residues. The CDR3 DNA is TGTGCCAGCAGCCCACTAGTTGGCTCCTACAATGAGCAGTTCTTC. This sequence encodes CASSPLVGSYNEQFF.

The CDR3 coding sequence is TGTGCCAGCAGCCGAGGGGGCAGTGAGACCCAGTACTTC. It is translated as CASSRGGSETQYF. The rearrangement uses TRBV7-2 and TRBJ2-5; 7 bases agree with TRBD1. After removal of 5 bases from V and 5 bases from J, the junction contained 5 bases not matched to a gene. The CDR3 covers 13 residues. Per germline, CDR1 SGHTA and CDR2 FQGNSA. Together with reference TRBV7-2 and TRBJ2-5, the CDR3 gives the full variable domain: GAGVSQSPSNKVTEKGKDVELRCDPISGHTALYWYRQSLGQGLEFLIYFQGNSAPDKSGLPSDRFSAERTGGSVSTLTIQRTQQEDSAVYLCASSRGGSETQYFGPGTRLLVL.

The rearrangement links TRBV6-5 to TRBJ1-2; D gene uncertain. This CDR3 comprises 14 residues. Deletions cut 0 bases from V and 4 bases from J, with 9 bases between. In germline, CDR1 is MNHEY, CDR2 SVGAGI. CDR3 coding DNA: TGTGCCAGCAGTTACTCGCGGGAGGGCTATGGCTACACCTTC. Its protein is CASSYSREGYGYTF.

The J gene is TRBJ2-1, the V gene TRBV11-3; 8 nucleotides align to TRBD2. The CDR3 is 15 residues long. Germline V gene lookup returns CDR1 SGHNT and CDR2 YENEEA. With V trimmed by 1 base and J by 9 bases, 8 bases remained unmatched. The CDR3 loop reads CASSLVGGGWGEQFF. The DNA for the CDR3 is TGTGCCAGCAGCTTAGTAGGCGGGGGGTGGGGTGAGCAGTTCTTC.

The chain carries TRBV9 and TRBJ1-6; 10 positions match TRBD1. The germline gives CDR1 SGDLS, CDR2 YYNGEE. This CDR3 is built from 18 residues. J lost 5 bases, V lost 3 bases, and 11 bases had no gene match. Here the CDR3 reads CASSDPPGQGTHNSPLHF. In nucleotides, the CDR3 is TGTGCCAGCAGCGACCCCCCGGGACAGGGGACCCATAATTCACCCCTCCACTTT.